This is a list of T cell receptor beta chains from one sample in a study of tumor-infiltrating lymphocytes in localized non-small cell lung cancer. TCRdb's copy holds only in-frame clones and misses some; the assay was immunoSEQ multiplex PCR. The sample yields fewer than 25,000 clones, approximately 80% seen once. Sequenced sample: lung tumor tissue. These receptors all come from a human donor with non-small cell lung cancer. The CDR3 runs from the conserved cysteine through the conserved F or W. Each record gives: CDR3 DNA, CDR3 protein, J gene, clone size, V gene, D gene. A D gene is named only where the DNA matches it firmly. Clone size is shown for a subset of rows, as once, few, many or a class of expanded clone.

TGTGCCATCAGTCCCGGGACCGGGAACACTGAAGCTTTCTTT CAISPGTGNTEAFF TRBJ1-1 NA TRBV10-3 NA
TGTGCCTGGAGGATCTGGGGAGATACGCAGTATTTT CAWRIWGDTQYF TRBJ2-3 NA TRBV30 NA
TGTGCCAGCAGAGGTACCGGGACTAGCGTATACGAGCAGTACTTC CASRGTGTSVYEQYF TRBJ2-7 once TRBV28 TRBD2
TGTGCCAGCAGCTTCCAGGGACTAGGTGTAACAGATACGCAGTATTTT CASSFQGLGVTDTQYF TRBJ2-3 NA TRBV11-2 TRBD2
TGTGCCAGCAGCTCGTCAGGGGCAGATACGCAGTATTTT CASSSSGADTQYF TRBJ2-3 few TRBV7-9 NA
TGTGCCAGCTCGTCCACATCCCCCTACAATGAGCAGTTCTTC CASSSTSPYNEQFF TRBJ2-1 NA TRBV6-6 NA
TGTGCCAGCAGCCAAGAGAGGCTAGCGGGAGTGGGTGGAGAGACCCAGTACTTC CASSQERLAGVGGETQYF TRBJ2-5 NA TRBV4-2 TRBD2
TGTGCCAGCAGCGACTTGGGGTCGAACACCGGGGAGCTGTTTTTT CASSDLGSNTGELFF TRBJ2-2 NA TRBV5-6 NA
TGTGCCAGCGGGAGGGCGGGGAACACCGGGGAGCTGTTTTTT CASGRAGNTGELFF TRBJ2-2 NA TRBV6-5 TRBD2
TGTGCCATCAGCGACGCCCGGGACAATCCTGAAAAACTGTTTTTT CAISDARDNPEKLFF TRBJ1-4 NA TRBV10-3 NA